Each of the 28 T cell receptor beta chains below was sequenced from the same sample in a study of blood T cell repertoires in COVID-19. Using immunoSEQ multiplex PCR, the repertoire was profiled, and TCRdb retains in-frame clones only, with some absent. The profile shows roughly 330,000 clones, about 90% of them singletons. Material for sequencing was PBMCs or T cells enriched from blood (not recorded which). All receptors come from a woman in her 30s who had recovered from COVID-19.

The chain employs TRBV18 and TRBJ2-5; tentative D call: TRBD2 (5 bases). Looked up from germline, CDR1 is KGHSH and CDR2 is LQKENI. The CDR3 is 14 amino acids. V lost 2 bases and J 5 bases, leaving 12 bases between the germline ends. This CDR3 is CASSPLEGAETQYF. CDR3 in DNA: TGTGCCAGCTCACCATTAGAGGGAGCGGAGACCCAGTACTTC.

This clone has only one observation. The V and J genes are TRBV6-6 and TRBJ1-1; D remains ambiguous. From germline, CDR1 is MNHNY and CDR2 SVGAGI (reference sequence). The CDR3 consists of 12 residues. V lost 8 bases and J lost 5, with 12 bases in between. CDR3 coding DNA: TGTGCCAGCGGGTGGGCGCGTACTGAAGCTTTCTTT. Translation: CASGWARTEAFF.

The chain has TRBV5-1 and TRBJ2-7; 7 bases are a match to TRBD1. CDR3 length equals 12 residues. The J segment lost 4 bases and the V segment lost 3 bases, leaving 1 base of the junction unmatched. Germline-derived CDR1 and CDR2 are SGHRS and YFSETQ. The CDR3 loop reads CASSSTGYEQYF. The DNA of the CDR3 is TGCGCCAGCAGCTCGACAGGGTACGAGCAGTACTTC.

The V gene is TRBV21-1, the J gene TRBJ1-2. TRBV21-1 corresponds to a pseudogene. The CDR3 sequence is 15 residues long. This CDR3 reads CASSKAVREYYGYTF. In DNA, the CDR3 is TGTGCCAGCAGCAAAGCCGTAAGGGAGTACTATGGCTACACCTTC.

This chain uses TRBV19 with TRBJ2-7, with 7 bases lining up with TRBD1. In germline, CDR1 is LNHDA, CDR2 SQIVND (reference sequence). The CDR3 covers 14 residues. The V gene end was trimmed by 4 bases and the J gene end by 0 bases; junction bases not matched to a gene: 3. The CDR3 nucleotides are TGTGCCAGTAGTACGACAGGGAACTCCTACGAGCAGTACTTC. Its protein is CASSTTGNSYEQYF.

In its sample, this clone was seen a few times. J is TRBJ1-3 and V is TRBV18, with a tentative D call TRBD1 (6 bases). CDR1 is KGHSH, CDR2 LQKENI, per germline. This CDR3 is 16 amino acids long. With 5 bases removed from V and 2 bases from J, the gap between germline ends came to 16 bases. The CDR3 region is CASSAAGGATGNTIYF. In nucleotides, the CDR3 is TGTGCCAGCTCAGCTGCTGGGGGGGCGACTGGAAACACCATATATTTT. The whole variable domain, filled in from reference TRBV18 and TRBJ1-3, reads NAGVMQNPRHLVRRRGQEARLRCSPMKGHSHVYWYRQLPEEGLKFMVYLQKENIIDESGMPKERFSAEFPKEGPSILRIQQVVRGDSAAYFCASSAAGGATGNTIYFGEGSWLTVV.

A note on this clone: One junction end disagrees with the germline gene, perhaps due to a read error. The chain links TRBV29-1 to TRBJ1-1; 8 bases map to TRBD1. The CDR3 sequence is 13 residues long. Germline V gives CDR1 SQVTM, CDR2 ANQGSEA. DNA for the CDR3: TGCAGCGTTTCCACAGGGGGGAACACCGAAGCTTTCTTT. Its protein is CSVSTGGNTEAFF. The full variable domain, in which reference TRBV29-1 and TRBJ1-1 provide the parts outside the CDR3, is SAVISQKPSRDICQRGTSLTIQCQVDSQVTMMFWYRQQPGQSLTLIATANQGSEATYESGFVIDKFPISRPNLTFSTLTVSNMSPEDSSIYLCSVSTGGNTEAFFGQGTRLTVV.

This clone was counted between two and nine times. The genes are TRBV7-8 and TRBJ2-2, with TRBD2 matching 11 bases. Germline V gene sequence: CDR1 SGHVS, CDR2 FQNEAQ. The CDR3 totals 17 residues. The J segment lost 4 bases and the V segment lost 0 bases, leaving 4 bases of the junction unmatched. DNA of the CDR3: TGTGCCAGCAGCTTAGCGATGACTAGCGGGGCCACCGGGGAGCTGTTTTTT. Translation: CASSLAMTSGATGELFF.

The rearrangement links TRBV4-1 to TRBJ2-7; 9 nucleotides align to TRBD1. The CDR3 has 16 residues. The germline V gene has CDR1 MGHRA and CDR2 YSYEKL. The ends lost 4 bases at V and 2 bases at J; junction bases unmatched: 9. The CDR3 bases are TGCGCCAGCAGCCCTATCGTCGGACAGGGGCCCTACGAGCAGTACTTC. Translation: CASSPIVGQGPYEQYF.

The genes are TRBV9 and TRBJ2-1, with 12 bases aligning to TRBD2. From germline, CDR1 is SGDLS and CDR2 YYNGEE. V gave up 4 bases and J gave up 4 bases; unmatched junction bases: 6. The CDR3 runs to 16 residues. CDR3 sequence: CASSSLTSGGYNEQFF. CDR3 nucleotide sequence: TGTGCCAGCAGCTCATTGACTAGCGGGGGATACAATGAGCAGTTCTTC.

To note about this clone: Other nucleotide sequences from this sample produce the same CDR3. The CDR3 coding sequence is TGTGCCAGCAGCACTACAGGATATGGCTACACCTTC. Protein sequence: CASSTTGYGYTF. V is TRBV5-6 and J is TRBJ1-2; a weak D match, TRBD1 (5 bases). The CDR3 extends over 12 amino acids. Per germline, CDR1 SGHDT and CDR2 YYEEEE. V lost 4 bases and J 5 bases, leaving 9 bases between the germline ends.

V and J are TRBV4-2 and TRBJ2-2, with 7 bases that match TRBD1. J gave up 5 bases and V 3 bases, and 12 bases lay outside the gene matches. CDR1 is LGHNA and CDR2 is YNFKEQ in the germline V gene. The CDR3 length is 17 residues. The DNA of the CDR3 is TGTGCCAGCAGCCACCAATCACAGGGGTGGGGTACCGGGGAGCTGTTTTTT. It codes for CASSHQSQGWGTGELFF.

The table lists this clone with a few counts. V usage is TRBV11-2 and J usage is TRBJ1-3; possibly TRBD1 for D (6 bases). In germline, CDR1 is SGHAT, CDR2 FQNNGV. The CDR3 has 13 amino acids. Trimming took off 11 bases at V and 1 base at J, with 12 bases between the two ends. CDR3 loop: CAARQGSGNTIYF. The DNA for the CDR3 is TGTGCCGCCCGCCAGGGGTCTGGAAACACCATATATTTT.

This chain connects TRBV5-4 to TRBJ1-1, with D possibly matching TRBD1 (5 bases). CDR1 and CDR2 from the germline V gene are SGHNT and YYREEE (reference sequence). This CDR3 has 15 residues. V was clipped by 2 bases and J by 5 bases, with 16 bases between them. DNA of the CDR3: TGTGCCAGCAGCTTAGGATCAGGGATGAGAACTGAAGCTTTCTTT. As protein: CASSLGSGMRTEAFF.

In the case of this clone: Other DNA sequences within the sample encode an identical CDR3. The rearrangement uses TRBV18 and TRBJ2-5; D possibly corresponds to TRBD2 (5 bases). The CDR3 length is 13 residues. Trimming took 0 bases from V and 3 from J, leaving 5 bases between them. Germline assignment: CDR1 KGHSH and CDR2 LQKENI. The CDR3 spells CASSPPGEETQYF. CDR3 nucleotide sequence: TGTGCCAGCTCACCACCGGGAGAAGAGACCCAGTACTTC. The full variable domain, its missing parts supplied by reference TRBV18 and TRBJ2-5, is NAGVMQNPRHLVRRRGQEARLRCSPMKGHSHVYWYRQLPEEGLKFMVYLQKENIIDESGMPKERFSAEFPKEGPSILRIQQVVRGDSAAYFCASSPPGEETQYFGPGTRLLVL.

The chain has TRBV5-4 and TRBJ2-3, with 12 bases lining up with TRBD1. In germline, CDR1 is SGHNT, CDR2 YYREEE (reference sequence). CDR3 length equals 19 residues. V trimming: 4 bases; J trimming: 3 bases; junction bases outside the gene matches: 15. DNA of the CDR3: TGTGCCAGCAGCCGAATCTCCGGGACAGGGGGCATGAGAACAGATACGCAGTATTTT. Translating it yields CASSRISGTGGMRTDTQYF.

This clone has a handful of counts. This sequence joins TRBV10-3 and TRBJ1-2; TRBD1 matches at 7 bases. The V gene end was trimmed by 8 bases and the J gene end by 4 bases; junction bases not matched to a gene: 13. Germline V gives CDR1 ENHRY, CDR2 SYGVKD. The CDR3 is 15 amino acids. CDR3 in amino acids: CAIGPATGDFYGYTF. The CDR3 bases are TGTGCCATCGGCCCAGCCACAGGGGACTTCTATGGCTACACCTTC.

This chain uses TRBV4-3 with TRBJ2-4, with D uncertain. Germline assignment: CDR1 LGHNA and CDR2 YSLEER. The V end was cut by 0 bases, the J end by 6 bases, with 6 bases between. The CDR3 covers 13 residues. CDR3: CASSQETLNIQYF. CDR3 bases: TGCGCCAGCAGCCAAGAGACTTTAAACATTCAGTACTTC.

The chain links TRBV30 to TRBJ2-7; 7 bases are shared with TRBD2. CDR3 length: 11 residues. Looked up from germline, CDR1 is GTSNPN and CDR2 is SVGIG (reference sequence). The V and J ends lost 7 bases and 10 bases, in that order; junction bases with no gene match: 10. The CDR3 here is CAFRVAGEQYF. In DNA form, the CDR3 reads TGTGCCTTCAGGGTGGCGGGGGAACAGTACTTC.

V and J are TRBV3-1 (or the pseudogene TRBV3-2) and TRBJ1-2; 10 positions agree with TRBD1. The germline V gene encodes CDR1 LGHDT and CDR2 YNNKEL (reference sequence). The CDR3 covers 15 residues. Trimming removed 1 base from V and 6 bases from J; junction bases left unmatched: 5. The CDR3 is CASSQVGQGWDGYTF. CDR3 nucleotide sequence: TGTGCCAGCAGCCAAGTGGGACAGGGGTGGGATGGCTACACCTTC.

This clone has a single count. The chain links TRBV7-3 to TRBJ2-1; D may be TRBD2 (6 bases). The V end lost 4 bases, the J end lost 6 bases, and 10 bases lay between the germline ends. The CDR3 consists of 13 residues. CDR1 is SGHTA and CDR2 is FQGTGA in the germline V gene. CDR3 DNA: TGTGCCAGCAGCTCTACTAGCATCAATGAGCAGTTCTTC. It encodes CASSSTSINEQFF.

In nucleotides, the CDR3 is TGTGCCAGCAGCTTGGAGGGGCTTCCCTATAATTCACCCCTCCACTTT. Translated: CASSLEGLPYNSPLHF. The V call is TRBV5-5, the J call TRBJ1-6, with D possibly matching TRBD1 (5 bases). The V gene's germline CDR1 is SGHKS and CDR2 YYEKEE (reference sequence). The CDR3 has 16 residues. V was trimmed by 0 bases and J by 2 bases, leaving 9 bases between them.

The chain recombines TRBV5-1 with TRBJ2-7; TRBD1 aligns across 10 bases. Per the germline V gene, CDR1 is SGHRS and CDR2 is YFSETQ. Trimming at V came to 3 bases and at J to 6 bases, leaving 15 bases not matched to a gene. The CDR3 sequence is 17 residues long. The CDR3 is CASSWTPAGTGVSEQYF. DNA of the CDR3: TGCGCCAGCAGCTGGACACCCGCCGGGACAGGGGTCAGCGAGCAGTACTTC.

This chain connects TRBV5-5 to TRBJ1-5, with 7 nucleotides matching TRBD1. The germline gives CDR1 SGHKS, CDR2 YYEKEE (reference sequence). V shed 2 bases and J 5 bases; nucleotides not matched to a gene: 7. The CDR3 length is 15 residues. CDR3 protein: CASSFVSGGDQPQHF. The CDR3 region has the DNA TGTGCCAGCAGCTTTGTCTCAGGGGGAGATCAGCCCCAGCATTTT.

This clone was found a few times. This rearrangement joins TRBV5-1 to TRBJ2-7; D is ambiguous. The CDR3 spans 16 residues. CDR1 is SGHRS, CDR2 YFSETQ, per germline. Trimming cost V 6 bases and J 3 bases, with 22 bases left between them. Written as DNA, the CDR3 is TGCGCCAGCATGGGCAGGTCGTTGGGCACGGTCTACGAGCAGTACTTC. Protein product: CASMGRSLGTVYEQYF.

The gene calls are TRBV19 and TRBJ1-2, with a weak D call TRBD1 (6 bases). There are 14 residues in the CDR3. Germline V gene lookup returns CDR1 LNHDA and CDR2 SQIVND (reference sequence). V was clipped by 2 bases and J by 7 bases, with 14 bases between them. The CDR3 DNA follows: TGTGCCAGTAGTATATCCGCGGGGGCCCGTGGCTACACCTTC. This translates into CASSISAGARGYTF.

As regards this clone: Other DNA sequences in this specimen translate into the identical CDR3. The chain recombines TRBV12-3 or TRBV12-4 with TRBJ1-2; D unclear. This CDR3 has 12 amino acids. Trimming cost V 3 bases and J 8 bases, with 10 bases left between them. CDR3 in amino acids: CASSFSGEGYTF. CDR3 in DNA: TGTGCCAGCAGTTTCTCCGGGGAAGGCTACACCTTC.

The rearrangement links TRBV6-5 to TRBJ1-2; D is unclear. CDR1 is MNHEY and CDR2 is SVGAGI in the germline V gene. V lost 5 bases and J lost 2, with 12 bases in between. The length of the CDR3 is 14 residues. The CDR3 DNA reads TGTGCCAGCAGTCCAGGAAGCTCCAACTATGGCTACACCTTC. Translated, it gives CASSPGSSNYGYTF.